This TCR beta chain is from a study of T cell responses to AZD1222 COVID-19 vaccine. The table came from immunoSEQ multiplex PCR; TCRdb's copy has only in-frame clones and leaves some out. The data show about 66,000 clones, with 75% to 85% seen just once and around 25% held by the top ten. Per germline, CDR1 LGHDT and CDR2 YNNKEL (reference sequence). CDR3 length equals 15 residues. V dropped 0 bases and J dropped 5 bases, with 13 bases sitting between them. The specimen comprised peripheral blood, sampled on day 0 of MenACWY control vaccination. The chain uses TRBV3-1 (or the pseudogene TRBV3-2) and TRBJ2-5, with a possible D match to TRBD2 (5 bases). This receptor was obtained from an adult in good health. CDR3 loop: CASSQDLRVRETQYF. The CDR3, as DNA: TGTGCCAGCAGCCAAGATCTGAGGGTGCGGGAGACCCAGTACTTC.